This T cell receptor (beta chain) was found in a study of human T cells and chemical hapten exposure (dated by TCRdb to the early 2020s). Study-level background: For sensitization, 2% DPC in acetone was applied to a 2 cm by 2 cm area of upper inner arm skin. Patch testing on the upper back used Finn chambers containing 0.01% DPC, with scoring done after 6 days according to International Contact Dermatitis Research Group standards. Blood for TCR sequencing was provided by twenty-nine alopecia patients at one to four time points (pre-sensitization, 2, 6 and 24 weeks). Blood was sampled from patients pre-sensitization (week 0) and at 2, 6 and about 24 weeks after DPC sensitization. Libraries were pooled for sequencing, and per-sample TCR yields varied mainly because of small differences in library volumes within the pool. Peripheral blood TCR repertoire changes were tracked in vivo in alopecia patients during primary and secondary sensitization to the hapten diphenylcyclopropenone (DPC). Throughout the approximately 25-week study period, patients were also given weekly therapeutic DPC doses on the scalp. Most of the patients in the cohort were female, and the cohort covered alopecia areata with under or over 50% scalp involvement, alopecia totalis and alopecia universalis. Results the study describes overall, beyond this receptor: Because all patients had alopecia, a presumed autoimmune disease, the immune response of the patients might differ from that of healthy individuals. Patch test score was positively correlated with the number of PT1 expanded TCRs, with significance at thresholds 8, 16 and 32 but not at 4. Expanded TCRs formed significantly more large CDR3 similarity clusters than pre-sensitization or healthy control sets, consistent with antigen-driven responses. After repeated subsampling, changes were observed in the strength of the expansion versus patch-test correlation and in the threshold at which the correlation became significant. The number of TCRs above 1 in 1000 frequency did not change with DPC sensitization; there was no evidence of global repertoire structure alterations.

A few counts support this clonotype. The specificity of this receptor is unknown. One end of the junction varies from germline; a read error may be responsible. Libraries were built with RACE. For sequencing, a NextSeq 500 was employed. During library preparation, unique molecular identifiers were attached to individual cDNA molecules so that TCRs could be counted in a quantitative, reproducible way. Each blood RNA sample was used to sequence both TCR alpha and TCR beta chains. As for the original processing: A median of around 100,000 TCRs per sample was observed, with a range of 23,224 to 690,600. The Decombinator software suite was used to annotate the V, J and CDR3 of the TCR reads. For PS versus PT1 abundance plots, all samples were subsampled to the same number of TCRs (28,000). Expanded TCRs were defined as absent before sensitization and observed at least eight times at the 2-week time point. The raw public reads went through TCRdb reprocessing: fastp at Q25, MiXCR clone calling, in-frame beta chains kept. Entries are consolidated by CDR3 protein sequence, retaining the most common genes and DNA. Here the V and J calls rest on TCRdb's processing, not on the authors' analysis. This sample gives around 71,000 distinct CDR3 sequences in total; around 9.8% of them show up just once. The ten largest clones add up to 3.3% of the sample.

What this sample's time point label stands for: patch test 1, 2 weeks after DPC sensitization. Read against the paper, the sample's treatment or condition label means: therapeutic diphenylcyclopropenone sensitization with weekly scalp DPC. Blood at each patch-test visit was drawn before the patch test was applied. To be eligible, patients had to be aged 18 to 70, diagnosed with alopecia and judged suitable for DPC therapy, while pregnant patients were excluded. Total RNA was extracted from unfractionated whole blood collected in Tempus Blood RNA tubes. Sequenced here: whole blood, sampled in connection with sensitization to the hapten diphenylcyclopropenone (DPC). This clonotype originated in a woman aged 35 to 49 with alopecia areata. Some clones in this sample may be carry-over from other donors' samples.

The CDR3: CASAVRGSQPQHF. The nucleotide sequence is given as TGTGCCAGCGCCGTTAGGGGCTCTCAGCCCCAACATTTT. This sequence uses TRBV6-2 or TRBV6-3 and TRBJ1-5; 5 matching bases give a weak D call of TRBD1. The germline V gene provides CDR1 MNHEY and CDR2 SVGEGT. The CDR3 runs 13 residues from the cysteine to the phenylalanine. Only the CDR3 part of the read is kept: 39 bases, read in frame from the first base.